This TCR beta chain came from a study of shared clonotypes between healthy human individuals. Across the whole study: Each donor contributed plates that comprised three CD4 naive, three CD4 memory, two CD8 naive and one CD8 memory.

Naive-designated CD8 cells lacked CD45RO, were positively enriched for CCR7, and omitted terminally differentiated effector memory CD45RA+ cells. Each of the donors was a healthy adult who was HIV-negative and had not had a recent acute infection or vaccination. TCRdb's table, derived via immunoSEQ multiplex PCR, lists solely in-frame clones and lacks some. The repertoire consists of nearly 2 million clones, with over 85% occurring once and the leading ten covering roughly 1%. The V gene lost 5 bases and the J gene lost 2 bases, with 14 bases spanning the gap. The CDR3 contains 15 residues. In germline, CDR1 is LNHDA, CDR2 SQIVND (reference sequence).

This clonotype originated in a man in his late teens or twenties in good health. The J gene is TRBJ2-3, the V gene TRBV19; the D gene is possibly TRBD1 (6 bases). Material for sequencing was naive CD8+ T cells sorted from blood. The CDR3 spells CASSDRQANTDTQYF. The DNA for the CDR3 is TGTGCCAGTAGTGACAGGCAGGCCAACACAGATACGCAGTATTTT.